One and the same sample provided the 12 T cell receptor beta chains below, sequenced in a study of monozygotic twins with cystic fibrosis. The assay was immunoSEQ multiplex PCR, and TCRdb's table has in-frame clones only and misses some. The sample lists approximately 25,000 clones; under 95% were seen once. The sequenced material came from blood. The receptors shown here come from a girl aged 2 to 10 with cystic fibrosis.

The chain couples TRBV5-4 to TRBJ1-6; D ambiguous. Germline V gene data show CDR1 as SGHNT and CDR2 as YYREEE (reference sequence). This CDR3 has 14 residues. V was trimmed by 4 bases and J by 10 bases, leaving 15 bases between them. The CDR3 bases are TGTGCCAGCAGCCATGACGAAGACTTATCACCCCTCCACTTT. This encodes CASSHDEDLSPLHF.

The CDR3 coding sequence is TGTGCCAGCAGCCCCACGACAGGGACCTATGGCTACACCTTC. Its protein product is CASSPTTGTYGYTF. The V and J genes are TRBV9 and TRBJ1-2, with TRBD1 identical over 7 bases. Germline values: CDR1 SGDLS, CDR2 YYNGEE. Unmatched junction bases numbered 7, after V lost 4 bases and J lost 4 bases. The CDR3 extends over 14 amino acids.

V usage is TRBV4-3 and J usage is TRBJ1-6; perhaps TRBD1 as D (6 bases). The ends were cut back, 2 bases at V and 0 bases at J, with 23 bases in the middle. Germline-derived CDR1 and CDR2 are LGHNA and YSLEER. The CDR3 is made up of 21 amino acids. The CDR3 sequence: CASSQTGNPLPQSSYNSPLHF. The CDR3 DNA reads TGCGCCAGCAGCCAAACAGGGAACCCACTACCACAGAGCTCCTATAATTCACCCCTCCACTTT.

V usage is TRBV10-2 and J usage is TRBJ2-1; D is unresolved. CDR1 and CDR2 (germline): WSHSY, SAAADI. CDR3 length: 13 amino acids. Trimming took off 11 bases at V and 7 bases at J, with 18 bases between the two ends. In DNA form, the CDR3 reads TGCGCCGCCCACGGCACGTACACAAATGAGCAGTTCTTC. Protein sequence: CAAHGTYTNEQFF.

The gene calls are TRBV7-9 and TRBJ2-1, with 12 nucleotides matching TRBD2. Germline assignment: CDR1 SEHNR and CDR2 FQNEAQ (reference sequence). CDR3 length: 14 residues. With V trimmed by 5 bases and J by 10 bases, 6 bases remained unmatched. The DNA of the CDR3 is TGTGCCAGCAGCCCTGGACTAGCGGGGACCGAGCAGTTCTTC. Amino acid sequence: CASSPGLAGTEQFF. The whole variable domain, filled in from reference TRBV7-9 and TRBJ2-1, reads DTGVSQNPRHKITKRGQNVTFRCDPISEHNRLYWYRQTLGQGPEFLTYFQNEAQLEKSRLLSDRFSAERPKGSFSTLEIQRTEQGDSAMYLCASSPGLAGTEQFFGPGTRLTVL.

A single count supports this clone. The rearrangement joins TRBV19 to TRBJ2-1; D remains ambiguous. CDR1 is LNHDA, CDR2 SQIVND, per germline (reference sequence). V shed 3 bases and J shed 9 bases, with 15 bases lying between them. The CDR3 contains 14 residues. The CDR3 spells CASSISTQYGEQFF. CDR3 sequence (DNA): TGTGCCAGTAGTATCAGTACCCAATATGGTGAGCAGTTCTTC.

CDR3 in amino acids: CASSMDRTYYGYTF. The CDR3 DNA reads as TGTGCCAGTAGTATGGACAGGACCTACTATGGCTACACCTTC. The chain uses TRBV19 and TRBJ1-2, with TRBD1 matching 7 bases. V shed 3 bases and J 3 bases; nucleotides not matched to a gene: 4. This CDR3 is built from 14 residues. Per the germline V gene, CDR1 is LNHDA and CDR2 is SQIVND (reference sequence).

V is TRBV4-1 and J is TRBJ1-4; no clear D gene. V was trimmed by 0 bases and J by 0 bases, leaving 8 bases between them. The CDR3 has 16 residues. Germline CDR1 MGHRA, CDR2 YSYEKL. In DNA, the CDR3 is TGCGCCAGCAGCCAAGATTGGGGATCAACTAATGAAAAACTGTTTTTT. As protein: CASSQDWGSTNEKLFF.

The J gene is TRBJ2-1, the V gene TRBV7-9; 13 positions agree with TRBD2. V trimming: 1 base; J trimming: 4 bases; junction bases outside the gene matches: 4. This CDR3 contains 17 residues. Per the germline V gene, CDR1 is SEHNR and CDR2 is FQNEAQ (reference sequence). The CDR3: CASSLGLAGGAYNEQFF. CDR3 sequence (DNA): TGTGCCAGCAGCTTAGGACTAGCGGGGGGCGCGTACAATGAGCAGTTCTTC.

The J gene is TRBJ1-1, the V gene TRBV6-5, with TRBD1 as a possible D gene (5 bases). From germline, CDR1 is MNHEY and CDR2 SVGAGI. Between the trimmed V and J ends, which lost 4 bases and 5 bases, there was a span of 17 bases. The CDR3 has 15 amino acids. CDR3: CASSWGMPTGTEAFF. In nucleotides, the CDR3 is TGTGCCAGCAGTTGGGGGATGCCCACGGGGACTGAAGCTTTCTTT.

The CDR3 protein is CASTPPGQDNSPLHF. CDR3 coding DNA: TGTGCCAGCACCCCCCCGGGACAGGATAATTCACCCCTCCACTTT. This chain joins TRBV25-1 and TRBJ1-6; 8 bases are shared with TRBD1. The J segment lost 5 bases and the V segment lost 7 bases, leaving 7 bases of the junction unmatched. Germline loops: CDR1 MGHDK, CDR2 SYGVNS. The CDR3 loop spans 15 amino acids.

CDR3 DNA sequence: TGTGCCAGCAGCTTGGGACTAGTCTTGTACAATGAGCAGTTCTTC. Translating it yields CASSLGLVLYNEQFF. The genes are TRBV5-6 and TRBJ2-1; possible D gene TRBD2, 6 bases. The germline V gene has CDR1 SGHDT and CDR2 YYEEEE. The CDR3 totals 15 residues. Trimming removed 0 bases from V and 4 bases from J, with 11 bases in between.